The following is a T cell receptor beta chain sequence with its context. Its antigen is currently unknown. The CD4+ fraction was divided into a CD45RA+ naive subset and a CD45RA-negative memory subset. The entry originates in a study of shared clonotypes between healthy human individuals. At the level of the study: Each donor's CD4 naive and CD4 memory cells filled three plates apiece, CD8 naive two, and CD8 memory one.

Method: immunoSEQ multiplex PCR; TCRdb's copy keeps in-frame clones and lacks some. The repertoire has over a million clones, around 74% of them found once; the top ten carry approximately 1.5%. Findings and caveats of the study: Clonotypes shared by all four sorted-subset donors had higher generation probabilities than non-shared clonotypes.

The sample taken for sequencing was memory CD4+ T cells sorted from blood. Documented subset: CD45RA-negative fraction. This clonotype was obtained from a man aged 18 to 29 in good health.

The CDR3 DNA is TGTGCCAGCACCCCGGGAGCCTATAATTCACCCCTCCACTTT. As protein: CASTPGAYNSPLHF. The rearrangement uses TRBV7-2 and TRBJ1-6; D remains unclear. The CDR3 spans 14 residues. Germline assignment: CDR1 SGHTA and CDR2 FQGNSA. The V end lost 7 bases, the J end lost 2 bases, and 9 bases lay between the germline ends.